This is a list of T cell receptor beta chains from one sample in a study of blood T cell repertoires in COVID-19. Data came from immunoSEQ multiplex PCR; TCRdb stores just in-frame clones and leaves some out. Among under 150,000 clones, 85% to 90% were seen once, and the ten largest hold about 10%. The sequencing sample was made of peripheral blood. The receptors come from a man over 45 with active or convalescent COVID-19. Each CDR3 is given with its conserved first and last residue. A D gene is named only where the DNA matches it firmly. Clone size is stated in some rows and not others, as once, few, many or a class when expanded.

J gene	D gene	clone size	V gene	CDR3 DNA	CDR3 protein
TRBJ1-2	TRBD1	medium-sized	TRBV5-1	TGCGCCAGCAGCGATGGGACAGGGGGCTATGGCTACACCTTC	CASSDGTGGYGYTF
TRBJ2-7	-	-	TRBV27	TGTGCCAGCAGCCTCTTCATGGGCAACCACTACGAGCAGTACTTC	CASSLFMGNHYEQYF
TRBJ1-4	TRBD1	-	TRBV7-9	TGTGCCAGCAGCTTCTCCGGGACAGTAAATGAAAAACTGTTTTTT	CASSFSGTVNEKLFF
TRBJ2-3	-	-	TRBV24-1	TGTGCCACCAGTGATTCCGGAGTTAGCACAGATACGCAGTATTTT	CATSDSGVSTDTQYF
TRBJ2-3	TRBD2	-	TRBV5-1	TGCGCCAGCAGCCCAGGACGGGGGGGCACAGATACGCAGTATTTT	CASSPGRGGTDTQYF
TRBJ2-1	-	-	TRBV6-5	TGTGCCAGCACCGACACACGAGTCCCCCTCGAGTTCTTC	CASTDTRVPLEFF
TRBJ2-1	-	-	TRBV7-9	TGTGCCAGCAGCTTAGGACTACCCCCCCGGGAGCAGTTCTTC	CASSLGLPPREQFF
TRBJ1-2	-	-	TRBV11-2	TGTGCCAGCAGCGACCGGCGGCTGCCGAAGCCCTATGGCTACACCTTC	CASSDRRLPKPYGYTF
TRBJ2-2	TRBD2	-	TRBV4-1	TGCGCCAGCAGCCAATTTTTTCGGGAGGGAGGAACCGGGGAGCTGTTTTTT	CASSQFFREGGTGELFF
TRBJ2-3	TRBD2	-	TRBV6-6	TGTGCCAGCAAGGCTAGCGGGAGCCGCAGCACAGATACGCAGTATTTT	CASKASGSRSTDTQYF
TRBJ2-1	TRBD2	-	TRBV19	TGTGCCAGTAGCCCGCGCATACTAGCGGGAGGCTACAATGAGCAGTTCTTC	CASSPRILAGGYNEQFF
TRBJ1-4	-	-	TRBV18	TGTGCCAGCTCACCGTTGGGGGGGACTCAGAATGAAAAACTGTTTTTT	CASSPLGGTQNEKLFF
TRBJ2-1	TRBD1	-	TRBV19	TGTGCCACGTCAGACGCCGGGACAGGGGTTTTCAATGAGCAGTTCTTC	CATSDAGTGVFNEQFF
TRBJ1-5	TRBD1	-	TRBV2	TGTGCCAGCAGTGGGGACAGGGTGAATCAGCCCCAGCATTTT	CASSGDRVNQPQHF
TRBJ1-2	-	-	TRBV20-1	TGCAGTGCTAGTTTGCAGGGGAGTACCACTGTCCATGGCTACACCTTC	CSASLQGSTTVHGYTF
TRBJ2-1	-	-	TRBV30	TGTGCCTGGAGTGTAGCAAGATACAATGAGCAGTTCTTC	CAWSVARYNEQFF
TRBJ2-7	-	-	TRBV15	TGTGCCACCAGCAGAGTTGTAGTCGGGGAAGAGCAGTACTTC	CATSRVVVGEEQYF
TRBJ2-1	-	-	TRBV7-7	TGTGCTAGCAGCTTAGCAGCCTCTAGGAACAATGAGCAGTTCTTC	CASSLAASRNNEQFF
TRBJ2-2	-	-	TRBV14	TGTGCCAGCAGCCAAACAGGGCGCACCGGGGAGCTGTTTTTT	CASSQTGRTGELFF
TRBJ2-2	TRBD2	-	TRBV6-2/TRBV6-3	TGTGCCAGCAGTTACCCTAGCGGGAGGGCCGCCGGGGAGCTGTTTTTT	CASSYPSGRAAGELFF
TRBJ2-3	-	-	TRBV4-1	TGCGCCAGCAGCCAAGAAAGGAGAATTAGCACAGATACGCAGTATTTT	CASSQERRISTDTQYF
TRBJ2-3	-	-	TRBV5-1	TGCGCCAGCAGCTCGGTTCAGGGTTCAGATACGCAGTATTTT	CASSSVQGSDTQYF
TRBJ2-1	-	-	TRBV21-1	TGTGCCAGCAGCTTTGCCGGGACTAGCGGCCGGGAGCAGTTCTTC	CASSFAGTSGREQFF
TRBJ1-5	TRBD1	-	TRBV5-4	TGTGCCAGCAGCTCCGGGACAGGTCGCAATCAGCCCCAGCATTTT	CASSSGTGRNQPQHF
TRBJ2-5	-	-	TRBV7-2	TGTGCCAGCAGCCCAGGGGAATTAGGGAAGACCCAGTACTTC	CASSPGELGKTQYF
TRBJ2-3	TRBD2	-	TRBV19	TGTGCCAGTAGTGTACTAGCGCCGCGGAGCACAGATACGCAGTATTTT	CASSVLAPRSTDTQYF
TRBJ2-1	TRBD2	-	TRBV14	TGTGCCAGCAGCCAAGATTGGGGACTAGCTTTTGAGCAGTTCTTC	CASSQDWGLAFEQFF
TRBJ2-7	TRBD2	-	TRBV7-3	TGTGCCAGCAGCCGTACTCCCCCTAGCGGGAGTGCCTACGAGCAGTACTTC	CASSRTPPSGSAYEQYF
TRBJ2-6	-	-	TRBV4-2	TGTGCCAGCAGCCAAGCTACAGGGTTTGGTGGGGCCAACGTCCTGACTTTC	CASSQATGFGGANVLTF
TRBJ2-4	TRBD2	-	TRBV29-1	TGCAGCGCCTACTCGGCCCGGGAGGTCATTCAGTACTTC	CSAYSAREVIQYF
TRBJ1-1	-	-	TRBV4-3	TGCGCCAGCAGCCTTCGCGCGGATTCTGAAGCTTTCTTT	CASSLRADSEAFF
TRBJ1-5	-	-	TRBV21-1	TGTGCCAGCAGCAAAAAAGGGGAAGCGACAGGGGGCAATCAGCCCCAGCATTTT	CASSKKGEATGGNQPQHF
TRBJ1-6	-	once	TRBV4-2	TGTGCCAGCAGCCAAGATCATGAGGGAGGGGATACTTCACCCCTCCACTTT	CASSQDHEGGDTSPLHF
TRBJ1-5	-	-	TRBV19	TGTGCCAGTAGTATTGGGAAGGGCGGGTATAGCAATCAGCCCCAGCATTTT	CASSIGKGGYSNQPQHF
TRBJ2-1	-	once	TRBV28	TGTGCCAGCAGTATACCAGTAGGTGCTAGCACCTACAATGAGCAGTTCTTC	CASSIPVGASTYNEQFF
TRBJ1-2	-	-	TRBV28	TGTGCCAGCAGTTTTAAGGGGTCCGGCTACACCTTC	CASSFKGSGYTF